This passage covers 18 T cell receptor beta chains from one sample sequenced in a study of Ad26.COV2.S vaccination and SARS-CoV-2 variants. Measured with immunoSEQ multiplex PCR; TCRdb has only the in-frame clones, and not every one. The table shows almost 400,000 clones, with around 91% occurring only once. As to treatment: over 15 received Ad26.COV2.S at low or high dose, single or two shots; 5 received placebo; per-sample allocation not given. Day 63 following the first vaccine or placebo injection was when the samples were taken. Material: peripheral blood, obtained in a trial of Ad26.COV2.S vaccine versus placebo. The receptor source for this set is a person between 18 and 65 years old who received the Ad26.COV2.S COVID-19 vaccine or a placebo.

The chain employs TRBV11-2 and TRBJ2-1, with 9 nucleotides matching TRBD1. V gave up 4 bases and J gave up 6 bases; unmatched junction bases: 7. Germline CDR1 and CDR2: SGHAT and FQNNGV. This CDR3 region has 15 residues. This CDR3 is CASSSDRGGFNEQFF. The CDR3 DNA reads TGTGCCAGCAGCTCCGACAGGGGGGGGTTCAATGAGCAGTTCTTC.

The V and J genes are TRBV6-5 and TRBJ2-7, with D unresolved. Germline CDR1 MNHEY, CDR2 SVGAGI. This CDR3 spans 13 amino acids. V dropped 4 bases and J dropped 7 bases, with 14 bases sitting between them. The DNA of the CDR3 is TGTGCCAGCAGTTGGAGCGCCTACGGGGAGCAGTACTTC. Its translation: CASSWSAYGEQYF.

The chain couples TRBV12-1 to TRBJ1-5. TRBV12-1 represents a pseudogene. The CDR3 is 14 residues long. The CDR3 DNA reads as TGTGCCAGCAGGCCGGCCAGTCACCCCCAGCCCCAGCATTTT. It encodes CASRPASHPQPQHF.

The chain recombines TRBV7-2 with TRBJ2-3; 12 bases fit TRBD1. The germline CDR1 and CDR2 sequences are SGHTA and FQGNSA. CDR3 length: 14 amino acids. Trimming took 5 bases from V and 7 from J; bases not matched to a gene: 4. The CDR3 loop reads CASSRGQGANTQYF. The CDR3 DNA reads TGTGCCAGCAGCCGGGGACAGGGGGCTAATACGCAGTATTTT.

This clone was detected only once. The rearrangement uses TRBV7-9 and TRBJ1-6, with 7 bases identical to TRBD1. The CDR3 has 12 amino acids. Germline V gives CDR1 SEHNR, CDR2 FQNEAQ (reference sequence). V shed 3 bases, J shed 13 bases, and the junction held 3 bases outside the gene matches. CDR3 amino acids: CASSLDRSPLHF. The CDR3 bases are TGTGCCAGCAGCTTGGACAGGTCTCCCCTCCACTTT.

The chain links TRBV18 to TRBJ2-7; D could derive from TRBD1 or TRBD2 (5 bases each). This CDR3 is 16 amino acids long. Trimming removed 3 bases at V and 0 bases at J, with 15 bases between. The germline V gene has CDR1 KGHSH and CDR2 LQKENI. The CDR3 protein is CASSPGAGSYSYEQYF. CDR3 DNA: TGTGCCAGCTCACCTGGCGCAGGGAGCTACTCCTACGAGCAGTACTTC.

The chain has TRBV18 and TRBJ2-5; 10 bases are a match to TRBD1. The CDR3 is made up of 15 amino acids. The germline V gene has CDR1 KGHSH and CDR2 LQKENI. V lost 4 bases, J lost 5 bases, and 7 bases stayed unmatched. The CDR3 DNA is TGTGCCAGCTCACGGACCCGGACAGGGGGGGAGACCCAGTACTTC. Translating it yields CASSRTRTGGETQYF.

The chain uses TRBV7-9 and TRBJ2-1; D possibly uses TRBD1 or TRBD2 (6 bases each). Per germline, CDR1 SEHNR and CDR2 FQNEAQ (reference sequence). The CDR3 is made up of 14 amino acids. The V end lost 8 bases, the J end lost 4 bases, and 15 bases lay between the germline ends. The CDR3 protein is CASFGGASYNEQFF. In nucleotides, the CDR3 is TGTGCCAGCTTCGGGGGCGCGTCTTACAATGAGCAGTTCTTC.

The genes are TRBV5-1 and TRBJ2-7; 12 positions match TRBD2. Trimming at V came to 4 bases and at J to 4 bases, leaving 3 bases not matched to a gene. The CDR3 runs 14 residues. Germline V gene lookup returns CDR1 SGHRS and CDR2 YFSETQ. The CDR3 nucleotides read TGCGCCAGCAGCCAGGGGACTAGCGGGTACGAGCAGTACTTC. Its translation: CASSQGTSGYEQYF. Looking up the rest from reference TRBV5-1 and TRBJ2-7 gives the full variable domain: KAGVTQTPRYLIKTRGQQVTLSCSPISGHRSVSWYQQTPGQGLQFLFEYFSETQRNKGNFPGRFSGRQFSNSRSEMNVSTLELGDSALYLCASSQGTSGYEQYFGPGTRLTVT.

This chain joins TRBV30 and TRBJ1-6; the D gene is possibly TRBD1 (5 bases). This CDR3 has 13 amino acids. Germline CDR1 and CDR2: GTSNPN and SVGIG (reference sequence). Trimming removed 3 bases from V and 8 bases from J, with 11 bases in between. This CDR3 reads CAWSSQGHSPLHF. CDR3 DNA: TGTGCCTGGAGCAGCCAGGGCCATTCACCCCTCCACTTT.

The chain uses TRBV11-3 and TRBJ1-5; no clear D gene. CDR3 length: 14 amino acids. V shed 0 bases and J shed 4 bases, with 7 bases lying between them. The germline gives CDR1 SGHNT, CDR2 YENEEA. The CDR3 region is CASSLDGRNQPQHF. The DNA of the CDR3 is TGTGCCAGCAGCTTAGATGGTAGGAATCAGCCCCAGCATTTT. The whole variable domain, filled in from reference TRBV11-3 and TRBJ1-5, reads EAGVVQSPRYKIIEKKQPVAFWCNPISGHNTLYWYLQNLGQGPELLIRYENEEAVDDSQLPKDRFSAERLKGVDSTLKIQPAELGDSAVYLCASSLDGRNQPQHFGDGTRLSIL.

This clone was seen a single time. The chain has TRBV7-6 and TRBJ2-7; D call uncertain. The CDR3 extends over 13 amino acids. Germline assignment: CDR1 SGHVS and CDR2 FNYEAQ. Deletions cut 0 bases from V and 3 bases from J, with 6 bases between. CDR3 DNA: TGTGCCAGCAGCTTAGCGATCCACTACGAGCAGTACTTC. Its translation is CASSLAIHYEQYF.

The CDR3 DNA follows: TGCGCCAGCAGCTTGGGTCACAACGAGCAGTACTTC. Its protein product is CASSLGHNEQYF. The chain has TRBV5-1 and TRBJ2-7; D is unresolved. Germline assignment: CDR1 SGHRS and CDR2 YFSETQ. This CDR3 is 12 amino acids long. V shed 0 bases and J shed 5 bases, with 6 bases lying between them. Full variable domain (missing parts from reference TRBV5-1 and TRBJ2-7): KAGVTQTPRYLIKTRGQQVTLSCSPISGHRSVSWYQQTPGQGLQFLFEYFSETQRNKGNFPGRFSGRQFSNSRSEMNVSTLELGDSALYLCASSLGHNEQYFGPGTRLTVT.

V gene TRBV9 combines with J gene TRBJ2-7; 11 bases line up with TRBD1. In germline, CDR1 is SGDLS, CDR2 YYNGEE. The V segment lost 0 bases and the J segment 7 bases; nucleotides outside the gene matches: 12. CDR3 length: 17 residues. The CDR3 loop reads CASSVAPSGQGAGEQYF. Written as DNA, the CDR3 is TGTGCCAGCAGCGTAGCGCCAAGCGGACAGGGGGCAGGGGAGCAGTACTTC.

The chain has TRBV5-5 and TRBJ1-2; D gene unclear. In germline, CDR1 is SGHKS, CDR2 YYEKEE (reference sequence). V was clipped by 0 bases and J by 2 bases, with 8 bases between them. The CDR3 has 14 residues. The CDR3 loop reads CASSLDTVNYGYTF. As DNA, the CDR3 is TGTGCCAGCAGCTTGGATACAGTGAACTATGGCTACACCTTC.

V gene TRBV19 combines with J gene TRBJ2-4; 9 bases align to TRBD2. Germline assignment: CDR1 LNHDA and CDR2 SQIVND (reference sequence). The CDR3 runs 15 residues. Germline trimming cut 3 bases from V and 2 bases from J; bases unmatched to any gene: 2. This CDR3 is CASSIGLATKNIQYF. The CDR3 DNA follows: TGTGCCAGTAGTATCGGACTAGCGACCAAAAACATTCAGTACTTC.

Concerning this clone itself: This may stem from a read error, because a much larger clone lies one nucleotide away. The V and J genes are TRBV27 and TRBJ1-6; D is unresolved. Germline V CDR1 and CDR2: MNHEY, SMNVEV (reference sequence). This CDR3 is built from 14 residues. V was cut by 4 bases and J by 0 bases, with 4 bases left in between. CDR3 bases: TGTGCCAGCAGTTCAGGCTCCTATAATTCACCCCTCCACTTT. Amino acids: CASSSGSYNSPLHF.

V is TRBV19 and J is TRBJ1-5; D is unresolved. This CDR3 comprises 10 residues. Between the trimmed V and J ends, which lost 10 bases and 9 bases, there was a span of 10 bases. Germline CDR1 reads LNHDA; CDR2 reads SQIVND (reference sequence). In nucleotides, the CDR3 is TGTGCCATCGGCTATCGGCCCCAGCATTTT. This gives the protein CAIGYRPQHF.